The 13 T cell receptor beta chains reported below all come from one sample, sequenced in a study of blood T cells in healthy people across ages (dated by TCRdb to 2015 to 2017). To prepare the library, 5' RACE was applied. The reads were generated on an Illumina HiSeq 2500. The second PCR ran for about 6 to 12 cycles and used a J-beta primer mix along with a sample-barcoded 5' primer. The raw public reads went through TCRdb reprocessing: fastp at Q25, MiXCR clone calling, in-frame beta chains kept. When rows share a CDR3 protein, they turn into one entry using the most common DNA and genes. The sample records about 1.5 million distinct CDR3 sequences, 35% to 45% of which are singletons. Clones ranked in the top ten supply about 3.8% of the sample. The sequenced sample consisted of blood. These receptors all stem from a woman in her late teens or twenties in good health.

The V call is TRBV18, the J call TRBJ2-7; 7 bases agree with TRBD1. The CDR3 spans 14 residues. J gave up 4 bases and V 3 bases, and 6 bases lay outside the gene matches. Germline V gene sequence: CDR1 KGHSH, CDR2 LQKENI. The CDR3 region has the DNA TGTGCCAGCTCACCTGGACAGGCTCCATACGAGCAGTACTTC. This gives the protein CASSPGQAPYEQYF.

This clonotype was seen more than once but under ten times. The gene calls are TRBV27 and TRBJ2-5; D not resolved. Germline lookup yields CDR1 MNHEY and CDR2 SMNVEV (reference sequence). Trimming removed 5 bases from V and 5 bases from J, with 15 bases in between. The CDR3 loop spans 14 amino acids. CDR3 loop: CASSREPTMETQYF. CDR3 bases: TGTGCCAGCAGTAGGGAACCTACGATGGAGACCCAGTACTTC.

This clonotype was detected a few times. V usage is TRBV7-6 and J usage is TRBJ2-7, with a possible D match to TRBD1 (6 bases). The CDR3 is made up of 15 amino acids. CDR1 is SGHVS, CDR2 FNYEAQ, per germline. V was trimmed by 5 bases and J by 3 bases, leaving 17 bases between them. The CDR3 nucleotides read TGTGCCAGCAGCCCCCAGGACAGTCCCAGCTACGAGCAGTACTTC. Protein product: CASSPQDSPSYEQYF.

This clonotype was seen more than once but under ten times. This sequence joins TRBV7-2 and TRBJ1-1; perhaps TRBD1 as D (5 bases). CDR3 length: 16 residues. Germline CDR1 and CDR2: SGHTA and FQGNSA. The germline V and J ends were trimmed by 4 bases and 4 bases, with 19 bases remaining between them. This CDR3 is CASSSAYSFGGTEAFF. The CDR3 nucleotides read TGTGCCAGCAGCTCCGCTTACTCGTTCGGGGGCACTGAAGCTTTCTTT.

The rearrangement links TRBV20-1 to TRBJ2-3, with D perhaps given as TRBD1 or TRBD2 (6 bases each). CDR1 is DFQATT, CDR2 SNEGSKA, per germline (reference sequence). V gave up 5 bases and J gave up 1 base, with 16 bases separating them. The CDR3 is 15 residues long. DNA of the CDR3: TGCAGTGCTCCCCGGAGGGGGGCCGGCACAGATACGCAGTATTTT. Protein product: CSAPRRGAGTDTQYF.

This clonotype was seen a handful of times. This chain uses TRBV27 with TRBJ1-2; 7 bases are a match to TRBD1. Germline-derived CDR1 and CDR2 are MNHEY and SMNVEV (reference sequence). V shed 3 bases, J shed 6 bases, and the junction held 7 bases outside the gene matches. This CDR3 has 14 amino acids. CDR3 sequence (DNA): TGTGCCAGCAGTTTTTCAGGGGGTTGGGATGGCTACACCTTC. It codes for CASSFSGGWDGYTF.

About this clonotype: Compared with germline, one end of the junction differs, possibly owing to a read error. The V and J genes are TRBV3-1 and TRBJ2-7, with 8 bases identical to TRBD1. This CDR3 has 17 residues. The germline CDR1 and CDR2 sequences are LGHDT and YNNKEL (reference sequence). CDR3 coding DNA: TGTGCCGGCAGCCTAAGATCAGCTGGACAGGGTCGGGATGAGCAGTACTTC. The encoded protein is CAGSLRSAGQGRDEQYF.

The V and J genes are TRBV21-1 and TRBJ1-2; the D call in the table, TRBD1, was not verified against the DNA. TRBV21-1 is given as a pseudogene. CDR3 size: 16 residues. As DNA, the CDR3 is TGTGCCAGCAGCAAACGGGCGGCAGTGAGGGGGTATGGCTACACCTTC. Translation gives CASSKRAAVRGYGYTF.

The chain links TRBV6-5 to TRBJ2-1, with 8 bases aligning to TRBD2. The last part of the DNA fits TRBJ2-7 better; the J call may be wrong. This CDR3 region has 13 residues. Germline loops: CDR1 MNHEY, CDR2 SVGAGI. CDR3 bases: TGTGCCAGTAGCGGGAAAGCCTACAATGAGCAGTACTTC. It encodes CASSGKAYNEQYF.

This clonotype was seen a few times. The V and J genes are TRBV27 and TRBJ2-5, with 8 bases aligning to TRBD1. The CDR3 is 15 residues long. Germline lookup yields CDR1 MNHEY and CDR2 SMNVEV (reference sequence). The V gene end was trimmed by 5 bases and the J gene end by 4 bases; junction bases not matched to a gene: 9. The CDR3 loop reads CASSASRQGSETQYF. CDR3 nucleotides: TGTGCCAGCAGTGCCTCCCGACAGGGGTCAGAGACCCAGTACTTC.

J is TRBJ2-3 and V is TRBV7-2; D remains ambiguous. Germline V gene data show CDR1 as SGHTA and CDR2 as FQGNSA. Trimming stripped 0 bases from V and 0 bases from J, with 10 bases between. The CDR3 sequence is 16 residues long. CDR3 in DNA: TGTGCCAGCAGCTTAGCAGGCTATCCAAGCACAGATACGCAGTATTTT. Its protein is CASSLAGYPSTDTQYF.

This clonotype turned up a few times. The junction shows a germline mismatch at one end, possibly a read error. In nucleotides, the CDR3 is TGTGCCAGCAGTATACCAGGGAGCTACGAGCAGTACTTC. Translation gives CASSIPGSYEQYF. The chain has TRBV19 and TRBJ2-7, with D possibly being TRBD1 or TRBD2 (5 bases each). There are 13 residues in the CDR3. The germline V gene has CDR1 LNHDA and CDR2 SQIVND (reference sequence).

This clonotype has just one count. J is TRBJ1-5 and V is TRBV6-5; TRBD1 is a possible D gene (6 bases). The CDR3 sequence is 16 residues long. The V gene's germline CDR1 is MNHEY and CDR2 SVGAGI. With 4 bases removed from V and 3 bases from J, the gap between germline ends came to 16 bases. The chain's CDR3 is CASSSGAAGYNQPQHF. DNA of the CDR3: TGTGCCAGCAGTTCGGGGGCTGCAGGTTACAATCAGCCCCAGCATTTT.